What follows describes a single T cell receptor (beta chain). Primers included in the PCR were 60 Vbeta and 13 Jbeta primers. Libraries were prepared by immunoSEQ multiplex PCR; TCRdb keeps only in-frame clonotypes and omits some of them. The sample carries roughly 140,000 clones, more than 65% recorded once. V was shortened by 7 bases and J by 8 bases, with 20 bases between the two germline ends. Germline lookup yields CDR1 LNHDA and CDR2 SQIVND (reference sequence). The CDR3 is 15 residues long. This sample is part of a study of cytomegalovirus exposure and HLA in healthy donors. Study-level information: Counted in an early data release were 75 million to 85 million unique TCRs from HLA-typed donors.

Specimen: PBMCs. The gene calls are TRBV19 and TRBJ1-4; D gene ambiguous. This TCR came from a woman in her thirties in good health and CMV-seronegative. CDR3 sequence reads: CASTPIPGAAEKLFF. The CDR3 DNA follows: TGTGCCAGTACCCCGATCCCGGGAGCGGCCGAAAAACTGTTTTTT.